Below are 14 T cell receptor beta chains sequenced from a single sample in a study of blood T cell repertoires in COVID-19. TCRdb's table, derived via immunoSEQ multiplex PCR, lists solely in-frame clones and lacks some. The data contain 80,000 to 95,000 clones, approximately 84% of them singletons. Sequenced material: peripheral blood. These receptors all stem from an older man with active or convalescent COVID-19.

V gene TRBV28 combines with J gene TRBJ1-6, with D maybe TRBD1 (6 bases). Germline values: CDR1 MDHEN, CDR2 SYDVKM. The CDR3 contains 16 residues. V lost 1 base to trimming and J lost 1 base, with 8 bases between them. CDR3 coding DNA: TGTGCCAGCAGTTTATCCACAGGGTCCTATAATTCACCCCTCCACTTT. It encodes CASSLSTGSYNSPLHF. Full variable domain (remainder filled in from reference TRBV28 and TRBJ1-6): DVKVTQSSRYLVKRTGEKVFLECVQDMDHENMFWYRQDPGLGLRLIYFSYDVKMKEKGDIPEGYSVSREKKERFSLILESASTNQTSMYLCASSLSTGSYNSPLHFGNGTRLTVT.

The chain combines TRBV20-1 with TRBJ1-2, with D perhaps matching TRBD1 (5 bases). V lost 5 bases to trimming and J lost 4 bases, with 8 bases between them. The germline V gene has CDR1 DFQATT and CDR2 SNEGSKA (reference sequence). CDR3 length: 11 amino acids. The CDR3 nucleotides read TGCAGTGCTGCGGACACCTATGGCTACACCTTC. This translates into CSAADTYGYTF.

J is TRBJ1-6 and V is TRBV6-5, with D maybe TRBD1 (6 bases). The CDR3 consists of 14 residues. Germline V gene lookup returns CDR1 MNHEY and CDR2 SVGAGI. The V end was cut by 6 bases, the J end by 5 bases, with 11 bases between. CDR3 sequence (DNA): TGTGCCAGCAGACCCGACAGGAATAATTCACCCCTCCACTTT. Translation gives CASRPDRNNSPLHF.

This clone was seen a single time. CDR3 loop: CASTSPGLAATDTQYF. CDR3 in DNA: TGTGCCAGCACCTCCCCGGGACTAGCGGCTACAGATACGCAGTATTTT. The chain combines TRBV5-5 with TRBJ2-3; TRBD2 agrees at 11 bases. The germline CDR1 and CDR2 sequences are SGHKS and YYEKEE (reference sequence). The CDR3 totals 16 residues. J gave up 3 bases and V 6 bases, and 9 bases lay outside the gene matches.

The rearrangement joins TRBV20-1 to TRBJ2-3, with D unresolved. The CDR3 contains 11 residues. Trimming cost V 6 bases and J 10 bases, with 14 bases left between them. CDR1 DFQATT and CDR2 SNEGSKA come from the germline V gene (reference sequence). Here the CDR3 DNA reads TGCAGTGCCGAAGCTCAGGATGCGCAGTATTTT. Translated, it gives CSAEAQDAQYF.

This clone occurred a few times. The J gene is TRBJ1-6, the V gene TRBV5-1, with a possible D match to TRBD1 (5 bases). CDR1 is SGHRS and CDR2 is YFSETQ in the germline V gene. The V and J ends lost 5 bases and 5 bases respectively, with 11 bases between them. The CDR3 is 14 amino acids. CDR3 loop: CASRGRTNNSPLHF. The CDR3 DNA reads TGCGCCAGCAGGGGCAGGACAAATAATTCACCCCTCCACTTT.

The chain uses TRBV19 and TRBJ2-3; 11 nucleotides align to TRBD2. Unmatched junction bases numbered 2, after V lost 5 bases and J lost 4 bases. In germline, CDR1 is LNHDA, CDR2 SQIVND (reference sequence). The CDR3 sequence is 14 residues long. The DNA of the CDR3 is TGTGCCAGTAGTGTGGGACTAGCGGCAGATACGCAGTATTTT. As protein: CASSVGLAADTQYF.

This sequence joins TRBV9 and TRBJ1-3, with D possibly being TRBD1 (5 bases). Germline assignment: CDR1 SGDLS and CDR2 YYNGEE. This CDR3 comprises 17 residues. The V and J ends lost 3 bases and 0 bases respectively, with 16 bases between them. The CDR3 nucleotides read TGTGCCAGCAGCGAGGGCCGACAGAGACACTCTGGAAACACCATATATTTT. It yields the protein CASSEGRQRHSGNTIYF.

Only a few counts were recorded for this clone. The chain combines TRBV5-6 with TRBJ2-3; 16 bases match TRBD2. In germline, CDR1 is SGHDT, CDR2 YYEEEE. CDR3 length: 18 amino acids. With V trimmed by 4 bases and J by 2 bases, 7 bases remained unmatched. The CDR3 sequence is CASSLGLAGGPITDTQYF. In DNA form, the CDR3 reads TGTGCCAGCAGCCTGGGACTAGCGGGGGGGCCTATCACAGATACGCAGTATTTT.

The rearrangement joins TRBV7-9 to TRBJ2-2; TRBD2 aligns across 9 bases. Germline V gives CDR1 SEHNR, CDR2 FQNEAQ (reference sequence). With V trimmed by 5 bases and J by 5 bases, 12 bases remained unmatched. The CDR3 runs 17 residues. The CDR3 protein is CASSPKGSGGSTGELFF. The CDR3 nucleotides are TGTGCCAGCAGCCCAAAGGGCAGCGGGGGGTCTACCGGGGAGCTGTTTTTT.

The chain couples TRBV7-6 to TRBJ2-1, with TRBD1 as a possible D gene (6 bases). The CDR3 has 15 residues. CDR1 is SGHVS and CDR2 is FNYEAQ in the germline V gene. V shed 5 bases and J shed 4 bases, with 15 bases lying between them. CDR3 nucleotide sequence: TGTGCCAGCAGCCGAGAACAGGGTTCTTACAATGAGCAGTTCTTC. Protein: CASSREQGSYNEQFF.

The chain is built from TRBV11-2 and TRBJ1-6; D is unresolved. V was clipped by 6 bases and J by 8 bases, with 11 bases between them. Per the germline V gene, CDR1 is SGHAT and CDR2 is FQNNGV. The CDR3 length is 13 residues. The CDR3 loop reads CASRGGNYSPLHF. In DNA, the CDR3 is TGTGCCAGCAGAGGAGGGAACTATTCACCCCTCCACTTT.

The chain is built from TRBV19 and TRBJ1-1, with a tentative D call TRBD1 (6 bases). The germline CDR1 and CDR2 sequences are LNHDA and SQIVND (reference sequence). The germline V and J ends were trimmed by 4 bases and 13 bases, with 16 bases remaining between them. This CDR3 has 12 amino acids. CDR3 coding DNA: TGTGCCAGTAGTACCCTACAGGGTTTCGATTTCTTT. It is translated as CASSTLQGFDFF. The variable domain in full, with the rest retrieved from reference TRBV19 and TRBJ1-1, is DGGITQSPKYLFRKEGQNVTLSCEQNLNHDAMYWYRQDPGQGLRLIYYSQIVNDFQKGDIAEGYSVSREKKESFPLTVTSAQKNPTAFYLCASSTLQGFDFFGQGTRLTVV.

This clone was seen a few times. The chain combines TRBV5-5 with TRBJ2-2, with a weak D call TRBD2 (6 bases). Germline assignment: CDR1 SGHKS and CDR2 YYEKEE (reference sequence). This CDR3 region has 13 residues. V gave up 7 bases and J gave up 5 bases, with 12 bases separating them. The CDR3 nucleotides read TGTGCCAGCTCGCAGGCGGGAACCGGGGAGCTGTTTTTT. Residues: CASSQAGTGELFF.